This note documents a single TCR beta chain sequence. As yet, its antigen is unknown. Assay: immunoSEQ multiplex PCR; the TCRdb copy retains only in-frame clones and omits some. The sample includes around 29,000 clones, approximately 80% of them seen just once. The unexposed donors gave CD4+ T cells in about 2011-2019, prior to COVID-19. The cells were cultured for about ten days before CD4+ T cells were isolated. Cells permitting, SARS-CoV-2 S/N and four cold-coronavirus spikes were tested on unexposed-donor CD4+ T cells. The germline CDR1 and CDR2 sequences are SGHTA and FQGNSA. Trimming left V 0 bases short and J 3 bases short, with 7 bases between. The CDR3 totals 14 residues. The sample belongs to a study of CD4 T cells in relation to SARS-CoV-2 and coronaviruses. Study-level points and caveats: SARS-CoV-2-driven expansion was significantly weaker in crossreactive than monoreactive clones. Approximately 65% of donors had memory CD4+ clonotypes crossrecognizing SARS-CoV-2 and common cold coronavirus spike.

This TCR was recovered from a human donor in good health. This chain uses TRBV7-2 with TRBJ2-3; D gene ambiguous. Sequencing was carried out using CD4+ T cells from PBMCs, cultured in vitro. Here the CDR3 DNA reads TGTGCCAGCAGCTTAGCTCATGTGACAGATACGCAGTATTTT. Translated, it gives CASSLAHVTDTQYF. Drawing the rest from reference TRBV7-2 and TRBJ2-3, the complete variable domain is GAGVSQSPSNKVTEKGKDVELRCDPISGHTALYWYRQSLGQGLEFLIYFQGNSAPDKSGLPSDRFSAERTGGSVSTLTIQRTQQEDSAVYLCASSLAHVTDTQYFGPGTRLTVL.